The 19 T cell receptor beta chains below were found in one sample sequenced in a study of identical twins. MiXCR was run by TCRdb on the 5' RACE reads, yielding one entry per CDR3 protein. Here the sample spans approximately 500,000 distinct CDR3 sequences, over 12% being singletons. The sample also formed part of further work on yellow fever vaccine responses in identical twins.

Sample: CD4+ T cells sorted from blood. These receptor sequences come from a woman between 18 and 29 years old in good health.

This clonotype was detected only a few times. The chain recombines TRBV3-1 with TRBJ2-2; D remains ambiguous. The CDR3 runs to 14 residues. CDR1 is LGHDT, CDR2 YNNKEL, per germline (reference sequence). The V gene lost 0 bases and the J gene lost 4 bases, with 6 bases spanning the gap. DNA of the CDR3: TGTGCCAGCAGCCAAGATAGGATCACCGGGGAGCTGTTTTTT. Amino acids: CASSQDRITGELFF.

A few counts support this clonotype. This CDR3 is CASSLTLDPSSYNEQFF. The CDR3 region has the DNA TGTGCCAGCAGCTTAACCCTGGACCCCTCTTCCTACAATGAGCAGTTCTTC. J is TRBJ2-1 and V is TRBV7-3, with D unclear. This CDR3 spans 17 amino acids. Deletions cut 0 bases from V and 1 base from J, with 13 bases between. CDR1 SGHTA and CDR2 FQGTGA come from the germline V gene.

The chain couples TRBV4-1 to TRBJ2-6; D not certain. The germline CDR1 and CDR2 sequences are MGHRA and YSYEKL. The length of the CDR3 is 17 residues. V dropped 1 base and J dropped 0 bases, with 10 bases sitting between them. CDR3 in amino acids: CASSQGEDISGANVLTF. Written as DNA, the CDR3 is TGCGCCAGCAGCCAAGGTGAGGATATCTCTGGGGCCAACGTCCTGACTTTC.

This clonotype has more than one count but fewer than ten. The rearrangement uses TRBV6-6 and TRBJ2-1, with a tentative D call TRBD2 (7 bases). This CDR3 contains 12 residues. In germline, CDR1 is MNHNY, CDR2 SVGAGI (reference sequence). The V end lost 11 bases, the J end lost 6 bases, and 14 bases lay between the germline ends. The chain's CDR3 is CAGGGGPNEQFF. DNA of the CDR3: TGTGCCGGAGGGGGAGGGCCCAATGAGCAGTTCTTC.

V gene TRBV2 combines with J gene TRBJ1-3, with D possibly TRBD1 on 5 matching bases. The V end was cut by 1 base, the J end by 4 bases, with 8 bases between. The CDR3 sequence is 14 residues long. Germline loops: CDR1 SNHLY, CDR2 FYNNEI. CDR3 nucleotides: TGTGCCAGCAGTGAAGAGGGGTACGGAAACACCATATATTTT. This translates into CASSEEGYGNTIYF.

This clonotype came up a few times. The chain combines TRBV12-3 or TRBV12-4 with TRBJ2-2; the match to TRBD2 covers 7 bases. V gave up 4 bases and J gave up 0 bases; unmatched junction bases: 11. CDR3 length: 18 residues. The CDR3 reads CASSYVGRGLANTGELFF. In DNA, the CDR3 is TGTGCCAGCAGTTATGTAGGGAGGGGTCTTGCGAACACCGGGGAGCTGTTTTTT.

The chain couples TRBV7-8 to TRBJ1-6; 9 nucleotides match TRBD1. CDR1 is SGHVS, CDR2 FQNEAQ, per germline. The V gene end was trimmed by 9 bases and the J gene end by 3 bases; junction bases not matched to a gene: 6. The CDR3 is made up of 15 amino acids. Here the CDR3 DNA reads TGTGCCAGTAGTACAGGGGGCGTCTATAATTCACCCCTCCACTTT. This sequence encodes CASSTGGVYNSPLHF.

This clonotype was counted only a few times. The genes are TRBV6-5 and TRBJ2-7; 10 positions match TRBD2. Per germline, CDR1 MNHEY and CDR2 SVGAGI. Losses at the gene ends were 2 bases for V and 2 bases for J; bases not matched to a gene: 9. The CDR3 covers 17 residues. The CDR3 DNA sequence: TGTGCCAGCAGTTACCCCCAAACTAGCGGGAAGGCCTACGAGCAGTACTTC. It yields the protein CASSYPQTSGKAYEQYF.

In this sample, this clonotype turned up many times. The chain couples TRBV12-3 or TRBV12-4 to TRBJ1-1, with D possibly matching TRBD1 (5 bases). This CDR3 spans 12 amino acids. V was pared by 2 bases and J by 9 bases, with 10 bases between. In DNA form, the CDR3 reads TGTGCCAGCAGTTTATGGGACCTTAAAGCTTTCTTT. It encodes CASSLWDLKAFF.

The gene calls are TRBV28 and TRBJ1-6; D uncertain. V shed 3 bases and J shed 5 bases, with 5 bases lying between them. In germline, CDR1 is MDHEN, CDR2 SYDVKM. The CDR3 sequence is 13 residues long. CDR3 region: CASSFRHNSPLHF. CDR3 DNA: TGTGCCAGCAGTTTTCGGCATAATTCACCCCTCCACTTT.

This clonotype has only a few counts. The V gene is TRBV12-3 or TRBV12-4, the J gene TRBJ2-7; 10 bases are shared with TRBD2. The length of the CDR3 is 14 residues. J gave up 4 bases and V 7 bases, and 7 bases lay outside the gene matches. The CDR3, as DNA: TGTGCCAGCAAACCGGGACTAGCGAAATACGAGCAGTACTTC. Residues: CASKPGLAKYEQYF.

This chain uses TRBV11-2 with TRBJ2-2, with D perhaps matching TRBD1 (5 bases). V dropped 5 bases and J dropped 2 bases, with 18 bases sitting between them. This CDR3 has 17 residues. Germline CDR1 SGHAT, CDR2 FQNNGV. The CDR3 nucleotides are TGTGCCAGCAGCAGTGACAGTTTTAGAATTAACACCGGGGAGCTGTTTTTT. Translating it yields CASSSDSFRINTGELFF.

The table lists this clonotype with a few counts. This sequence joins TRBV2 and TRBJ2-1, with 7 bases aligning to TRBD1. V lost 6 bases and J lost 1; bases outside the gene matches: 6. The CDR3 runs 15 residues. Germline V lookup: CDR1 SNHLY, CDR2 FYNNEI. In DNA form, the CDR3 reads TGTGCCAGCAGAACGGGACAGCTGTCCTACAATGAGCAGTTCTTC. As protein: CASRTGQLSYNEQFF. Full variable domain (outside the CDR3, taken from reference TRBV2 and TRBJ2-1): EPEVTQTPSHQVTQMGQEVILRCVPISNHLYFYWYRQILGQKVEFLVSFYNNEISEKSEIFDDQFSVERPDGSNFTLKIRSTKLEDSAMYFCASRTGQLSYNEQFFGPGTRLTVL.

This clonotype was recorded a few times. CDR3 DNA sequence: TGCGCCAGCAGCCAAGGGAGGGCCCCCTACAATGAGCAGTTCTTC. Encoded protein: CASSQGRAPYNEQFF. V gene TRBV4-1 combines with J gene TRBJ2-1; a weak D match, TRBD2 (6 bases). The CDR3 has 15 amino acids. Looked up from germline, CDR1 is MGHRA and CDR2 is YSYEKL. Trimming stripped 1 base from V and 2 bases from J, with 9 bases between.

The rearrangement uses TRBV5-1 and TRBJ1-2; D unclear. Germline-derived CDR1 and CDR2 are SGHRS and YFSETQ. The CDR3 extends over 13 amino acids. Trimming pared 0 bases from V and 2 bases from J, leaving 5 bases between. The CDR3 loop is CASSLAHNYGYTF. The CDR3 nucleotides read TGCGCCAGCAGCTTGGCCCACAACTATGGCTACACCTTC.

The genes are TRBV20-1 and TRBJ2-3, with D possibly matching TRBD1 (6 bases). V gave up 4 bases and J gave up 0 bases, with 8 bases separating them. Looked up from germline, CDR1 is DFQATT and CDR2 is SNEGSKA (reference sequence). CDR3 length: 13 residues. The CDR3 here is CSATGASTDTQYF. The CDR3 coding sequence is TGCAGTGCTACAGGGGCGAGCACAGATACGCAGTATTTT.

The V and J genes are TRBV6-1 and TRBJ1-5; a possible D gene is TRBD1 (6 bases). Germline V CDR1 and CDR2: MNHNS, SASEGT. V was clipped by 2 bases and J by 2 bases, with 16 bases between them. CDR3 length: 17 residues. CDR3 loop: CASSEPGKGGGNQPQHF. DNA of the CDR3: TGTGCCAGCAGTGAACCTGGGAAAGGGGGGGGCAATCAGCCCCAGCATTTT.

The V call is TRBV5-6, the J call TRBJ2-6; 9 bases align to TRBD1. V trimming: 0 bases; J trimming: 0 bases; junction bases outside the gene matches: 4. The CDR3 runs to 18 residues. CDR1 SGHDT and CDR2 YYEEEE come from the germline V gene. The CDR3 sequence: CASSLATGGLSGANVLTF. The CDR3 bases are TGTGCCAGCAGCTTGGCTACAGGGGGCCTCTCTGGGGCCAACGTCCTGACTTTC.

This clonotype showed up many times. The genes are TRBV5-1 and TRBJ1-4; D is possibly TRBD1 (6 bases). From germline, CDR1 is SGHRS and CDR2 YFSETQ. The CDR3 is 15 amino acids. Trimming removed 4 bases at V and 7 bases at J, with 17 bases between. This CDR3 reads CASSPGQLSTEKLFF. The CDR3 DNA is TGCGCCAGCAGCCCCGGACAGTTAAGTACTGAAAAACTGTTTTTT.